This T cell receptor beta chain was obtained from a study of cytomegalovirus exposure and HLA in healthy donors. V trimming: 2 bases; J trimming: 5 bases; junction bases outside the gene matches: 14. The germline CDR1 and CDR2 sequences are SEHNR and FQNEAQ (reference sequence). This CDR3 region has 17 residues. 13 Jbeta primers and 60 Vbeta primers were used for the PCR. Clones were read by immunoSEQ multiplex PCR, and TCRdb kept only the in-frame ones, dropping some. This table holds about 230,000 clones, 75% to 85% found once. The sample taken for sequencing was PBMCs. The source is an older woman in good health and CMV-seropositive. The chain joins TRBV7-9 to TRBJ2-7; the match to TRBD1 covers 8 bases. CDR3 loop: CASSLLLGQGRADEQYF. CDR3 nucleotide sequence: TGTGCCAGCAGCTTACTGTTAGGACAGGGTCGAGCGGACGAGCAGTACTTC.